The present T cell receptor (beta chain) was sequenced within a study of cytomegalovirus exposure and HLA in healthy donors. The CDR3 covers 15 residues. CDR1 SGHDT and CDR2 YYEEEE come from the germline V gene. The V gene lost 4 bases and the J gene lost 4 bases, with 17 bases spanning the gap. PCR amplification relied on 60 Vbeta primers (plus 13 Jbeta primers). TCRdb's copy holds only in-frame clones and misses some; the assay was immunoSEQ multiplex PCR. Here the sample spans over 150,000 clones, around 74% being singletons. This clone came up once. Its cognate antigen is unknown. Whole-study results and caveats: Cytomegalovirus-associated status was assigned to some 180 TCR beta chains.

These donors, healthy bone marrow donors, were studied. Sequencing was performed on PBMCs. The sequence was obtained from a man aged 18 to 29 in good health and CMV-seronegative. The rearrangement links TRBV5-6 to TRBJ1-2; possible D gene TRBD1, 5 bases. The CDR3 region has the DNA TGTGCCAGCAGCAGGGTGGAGGGGAATCGCTATGGCTACACCTTC. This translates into CASSRVEGNRYGYTF.